The 19 T cell receptor beta chains presented below share a single source sample, sequenced in a study of blood T cells in healthy people across ages. Primers used in a second PCR of roughly 6 to 11 cycles were a sample-barcoded 5' primer and a J-beta primer mix. MiXCR, run by TCRdb on the 5' RACE reads, gives a single entry per CDR3 protein. The sample lists about 970,000 distinct CDR3 sequences, roughly 51% seen once, with about 20% in the top ten. The sequenced sample was blood. The receptors here all came from a woman aged 55-70 years in good health.

The chain is built from TRBV5-1 and TRBJ2-1; 8 bases line up with TRBD2. This CDR3 region has 16 residues. The germline V gene encodes CDR1 SGHRS and CDR2 YFSETQ. The ends lost 2 bases at V and 1 base at J; junction bases unmatched: 5. CDR3 sequence reads: CASSFSGATSYNEQFF. For the CDR3, the DNA is TGCGCCAGCAGCTTTAGCGGGGCGACTTCCTACAATGAGCAGTTCTTC.

CDR3 residues: CASSLGQGRAFF. CDR3 sequence (DNA): TGTGCCAGCAGCTTAGGACAGGGCCGGGCTTTCTTT. This chain links TRBV11-3 with TRBJ1-1, with TRBD1 matching over 7 bases. CDR1 and CDR2 from the germline V gene are SGHNT and YENEEA. The ends lost 1 base at V and 11 bases at J; junction bases unmatched: 4. CDR3 length: 12 residues.

This clonotype was found once. A read error may produce the germline difference seen at one junction end. The V and J genes are TRBV12-3 or TRBV12-4 and TRBJ2-3; 10 bases agree with TRBD2. The length of the CDR3 is 15 residues. The CDR3 sequence is CASRKIAGGTDMQYF. The CDR3 region has the DNA TGTGCCAGCAGAAAAATAGCGGGAGGCACAGATATGCAGTATTTT.

V gene TRBV20-1 combines with J gene TRBJ1-4; 8 positions match TRBD1. V gave up 6 bases and J gave up 6 bases; unmatched junction bases: 9. Germline V lookup: CDR1 DFQATT, CDR2 SNEGSKA (reference sequence). This CDR3 spans 14 amino acids. CDR3 coding DNA: TGCAGTGCCCCGGTAACGGACAGGGATGAAAAACTGTTTTTT. This translates into CSAPVTDRDEKLFF.

The chain couples TRBV11-3 to TRBJ2-1; D remains ambiguous. V was pared by 3 bases and J by 3 bases, with 6 bases between. Germline V gene data show CDR1 as SGHNT and CDR2 as YENEEA. The CDR3 is 13 amino acids. CDR3 loop: CASSLNYYNEQFF. As DNA, the CDR3 is TGTGCCAGCAGCTTGAACTACTACAATGAGCAGTTCTTC.

This chain connects TRBV20-1 to TRBJ2-7; TRBD2 agrees at 10 bases. The J call is in doubt because the DNA end fits TRBJ2-1 better. The germline V gene has CDR1 DFQATT and CDR2 SNEGSKA (reference sequence). The CDR3 totals 14 residues. For the CDR3, the DNA is TGCAGTGCTCTAGCGGGAGAGGGAGGCGATGAGCAGTTCTTC. It yields the protein CSALAGEGGDEQFF.

This clonotype has a handful of counts. CDR3 region: CSAKDGSSYEQYF. The CDR3 DNA sequence: TGCAGTGCTAAGGACGGAAGCTCCTACGAGCAGTACTTC. This sequence joins TRBV20-1 and TRBJ2-7; D call uncertain. CDR3 size: 13 residues. Germline V lookup: CDR1 DFQATT, CDR2 SNEGSKA (reference sequence). Trimming took off 4 bases at V and 0 bases at J, with 10 bases between the two ends.

Details on this clonotype: This may be a read error: a much more frequent sequence differs by one nucleotide. DNA for the CDR3: TGTGCCAGCAGCGTAGATCTTTCGGGAGAGTTCCCCTATGAGCAGTTCTTC. Amino acid sequence: CASSVDLSGEFPYEQFF. The chain is built from TRBV9 and TRBJ2-1; a weak D match, TRBD2 (6 bases). This CDR3 is 17 amino acids long. Per germline, CDR1 SGDLS and CDR2 YYNGEE. V was trimmed by 0 bases and J by 8 bases, leaving 21 bases between them.

In this sample, this clonotype turned up once. The V and J genes are TRBV10-1 and TRBJ2-3; D remains unclear. Trimming removed 6 bases at V and 4 bases at J, with 14 bases between. CDR1 is WNHNN, CDR2 SYGVQD, per germline (reference sequence). The CDR3 contains 14 residues. CDR3 DNA sequence: TGCGCCAGCAGAAATAGTGGTGGACCAGATACGCAGTATTTT. Translating gives CASRNSGGPDTQYF.

This clonotype was observed a single time. The chain has TRBV29-1 and TRBJ2-1, with D hard to call. The length of the CDR3 is 14 residues. Trimming pared 3 bases from V and 4 bases from J, leaving 13 bases between. Germline V gene lookup returns CDR1 SQVTM and CDR2 ANQGSEA. The CDR3 is CSVDNGGRYNEQFF. DNA of the CDR3: TGCAGCGTTGACAACGGTGGAAGGTACAATGAGCAGTTCTTC.

This clonotype showed up just a few times. J is TRBJ2-7 and V is TRBV5-1, with TRBD1 matching 8 bases. Germline V gene lookup returns CDR1 SGHRS and CDR2 YFSETQ. The ends lost 4 bases at V and 5 bases at J; junction bases unmatched: 8. The CDR3 spans 14 residues. The CDR3 DNA reads TGCGCCAGCAGCATCTCGACAGGGGCGGACGAGCAGTACTTC. This gives the protein CASSISTGADEQYF.

The chain couples TRBV5-1 to TRBJ2-1; 12 nucleotides agree with TRBD2. The closer fit of TRBJ2-7 to the DNA end suggests the J call may be wrong. The CDR3 extends over 19 amino acids. Germline CDR1 and CDR2: SGHRS and YFSETQ. In nucleotides, the CDR3 is TGCGCCAGCAGCTCCCTAATAATGACTAGCGGGAGCTCCTACAATGAGCAGTACTTC. Amino acids: CASSSLIMTSGSSYNEQYF.

This clonotype was observed a few times. The gene calls are TRBV3-1 and TRBJ2-7; D is uncertain. Germline V gene sequence: CDR1 LGHDT, CDR2 YNNKEL (reference sequence). The V end was cut by 0 bases, the J end by 2 bases, with 32 bases between. The CDR3 is 22 residues long. In DNA, the CDR3 is TGTGCCAGCAGCCAAGATCTCGGCGGATCCCATGTGCCTACGGCCCATCCCTACGAGCAGTACTTC. Translation: CASSQDLGGSHVPTAHPYEQYF.

This clonotype came up a few times. V gene TRBV4-1 combines with J gene TRBJ2-7; weak D call: TRBD2 (6 bases). Germline V gene data show CDR1 as MGHRA and CDR2 as YSYEKL. The CDR3 runs to 16 residues. V lost 4 bases and J lost 7, with 23 bases in between. The CDR3 region is CASSPLRDSIQREQYF. For the CDR3, the DNA is TGCGCCAGCAGCCCCCTACGGGACTCAATACAGAGGGAGCAGTACTTC.

Comments on this clonotype: Germline is not matched at one junction end, which may reflect a read error. The V and J genes are TRBV4-2 and TRBJ2-3, with 7 bases fitting TRBD1. The germline V gene has CDR1 LGHNA and CDR2 YNFKEQ. This CDR3 comprises 13 residues. CDR3 loop: CASSGDSTDAQYF. The CDR3 DNA follows: TGTGCCAGCAGCGGGGACAGCACAGATGCGCAGTATTTT.

This clonotype appeared a few times. This chain uses TRBV12-3 or TRBV12-4 with TRBJ2-5, with 15 nucleotides matching TRBD2. The CDR3 covers 15 residues. The V and J ends lost 7 bases and 4 bases, in that order; junction bases with no gene match: 4. The CDR3 nucleotides are TGTGCCAGCAACTCGGGACTAGCGGGAGGAGAGACCCAGTACTTC. Amino acid sequence: CASNSGLAGGETQYF.

J is TRBJ2-2 and V is TRBV3-1; unclear D gene. Germline-derived CDR1 and CDR2 are LGHDT and YNNKEL (reference sequence). V was cut by 4 bases and J by 1 base, with 10 bases left in between. The CDR3 length is 15 residues. The CDR3 loop reads CASSPHERNTGELFF. The CDR3 nucleotides are TGTGCCAGCAGCCCACATGAGCGGAACACCGGGGAGCTGTTTTTT. Complete variable domain (other parts from reference TRBV3-1 and TRBJ2-2): DTAVSQTPKYLVTQMGNDKSIKCEQNLGHDTMYWYKQDSKKFLKIMFSYNNKELIINETVPNRFSPKSPDKAHLNLHINSLELGDSAVYFCASSPHERNTGELFFGEGSRLTVL.

There are many counts of this clonotype. The chain couples TRBV24-1 to TRBJ2-4, with D unclear. The CDR3 consists of 12 residues. Germline lookup yields CDR1 KGHDR and CDR2 SFDVKD. Trimming cost V 0 bases and J 6 bases, with 2 bases left between them. CDR3 amino acids: CATSDLGNIQYF. CDR3 nucleotides: TGTGCCACCAGTGATTTGGGAAACATTCAGTACTTC.

This chain uses TRBV12-3 or TRBV12-4 with TRBJ2-7, with D perhaps matching TRBD1 (6 bases). CDR3 length: 14 residues. Trimming removed 6 bases at V and 4 bases at J, with 16 bases between. This CDR3 is CASSPSPQGYEQYF. CDR3 in DNA: TGTGCCAGCAGCCCGTCACCACAGGGTTACGAGCAGTACTTC.